Presented here are 10 T cell receptor beta chains from one specimen sequenced in a study of blood T cell repertoires in COVID-19 (dated by TCRdb to about 2020). Libraries were built with the immunoSEQ multiplex PCR assay. TCRdb holds this immuneACCESS table with in-frame rearrangements only. Some clones are missing; in checked studies, unresolved V genes explain under half, and the rest has no known cause. In this sample the table shows about 26,000 clones, over 90% of which occur a single time. The ten largest clonotypes hold 2.1% of the sample. Material for sequencing was peripheral blood. These receptors originate from a human donor in a cohort sampled during active COVID-19.

This clone was recorded only once. The gene calls are TRBV6-6 and TRBJ1-4, with D uncertain. This CDR3 has 14 residues. In germline, CDR1 is MNHNY, CDR2 SVGAGI (reference sequence). V shed 2 bases and J shed 4 bases, with 8 bases lying between them. CDR3 DNA: TGTGCCAGCAGTTACCGAGGGTTTAATGAAAAACTGTTTTTT. Translating gives CASSYRGFNEKLFF.

The chain has TRBV4-1 and TRBJ1-1; D not resolved. This CDR3 is 14 amino acids long. Germline V CDR1 and CDR2: MGHRA, YSYEKL. V shed 0 bases and J shed 4 bases, with 9 bases lying between them. The CDR3 DNA sequence: TGCGCCAGCAGCCAAGACAGTTCGATCACTGAAGCTTTCTTT. Amino acid sequence: CASSQDSSITEAFF.

This sequence joins TRBV15 and TRBJ1-2; no clear D. The V gene's germline CDR1 is LNHNV and CDR2 YYDKDF (reference sequence). CDR3 length: 14 amino acids. V shed 5 bases and J shed 7 bases, with 17 bases lying between them. CDR3 amino acids: CATSPPPGPGGYTF. In nucleotides, the CDR3 is TGTGCCACCAGCCCGCCGCCGGGTCCGGGTGGCTACACCTTC.

The chain carries TRBV28 and TRBJ2-5; 8 bases align to TRBD1. From germline, CDR1 is MDHEN and CDR2 SYDVKM. The CDR3 consists of 15 residues. The junction had 8 bases not matched to a gene; V was cut back by 6 bases and J by 2 bases. CDR3 region: CASSLQGVSQETQYF. In nucleotides, the CDR3 is TGTGCCAGCAGCCTACAGGGGGTGAGTCAAGAGACCCAGTACTTC. Based on the CDR3 plus reference TRBV28 and TRBJ2-5, the full variable domain is DVKVTQSSRYLVKRTGEKVFLECVQDMDHENMFWYRQDPGLGLRLIYFSYDVKMKEKGDIPEGYSVSREKKERFSLILESASTNQTSMYLCASSLQGVSQETQYFGPGTRLLVL.

This chain joins TRBV19 and TRBJ2-7; no clear D gene. The CDR3 is 14 residues long. Germline lookup yields CDR1 LNHDA and CDR2 SQIVND (reference sequence). Trimming pared 3 bases from V and 3 bases from J, leaving 12 bases between. The DNA for the CDR3 is TGTGCCAGTAGTATTATGGCCACCAACTACGAGCAGTACTTC. Its translation is CASSIMATNYEQYF. Drawing the rest from reference TRBV19 and TRBJ2-7, the complete variable domain is DGGITQSPKYLFRKEGQNVTLSCEQNLNHDAMYWYRQDPGQGLRLIYYSQIVNDFQKGDIAEGYSVSREKKESFPLTVTSAQKNPTAFYLCASSIMATNYEQYFGPGTRLTVT.

Here the CDR3 DNA reads TGTGCCAGCAGCCCCCGAACAGGTTCTAACTATGGCTACACCTTC. Its protein is CASSPRTGSNYGYTF. This chain joins TRBV9 and TRBJ1-2; possible D gene TRBD1, 5 bases. CDR3 length equals 15 residues. Trimming took off 4 bases at V and 0 bases at J, with 13 bases between the two ends. Germline V CDR1 and CDR2: SGDLS, YYNGEE.

J is TRBJ2-7 and V is TRBV6-2 or TRBV6-3, with D possibly being TRBD1 (5 bases). CDR3 size: 14 residues. V lost 2 bases, J lost 6 bases, and 14 bases lay in between. Per the germline V gene, CDR1 is MNHEY and CDR2 is SVGEGT. Written as DNA, the CDR3 is TGTGCCAGCAGTTACGTGGGGCTAGTCGTCGAGCAGTACTTC. It yields the protein CASSYVGLVVEQYF.

The chain recombines TRBV6-6 with TRBJ2-5; 10 nucleotides agree with TRBD2. This CDR3 comprises 14 residues. Unmatched junction bases numbered 5, after V lost 5 bases and J lost 5 bases. CDR1 MNHNY and CDR2 SVGAGI come from the germline V gene (reference sequence). CDR3 nucleotide sequence: TGTGCCAGCAGTCCTAGCGGGAGAGGTGAGACCCAGTACTTC. The encoded protein is CASSPSGRGETQYF.

This chain uses TRBV6-6 with TRBJ2-5; 9 positions agree with TRBD2. V trimming: 5 bases; J trimming: 5 bases; junction bases outside the gene matches: 24. The CDR3 loop spans 20 amino acids. The germline V gene has CDR1 MNHNY and CDR2 SVGAGI (reference sequence). CDR3 protein: CASSPRGAGGPRSSQETQYF. In nucleotides, the CDR3 is TGTGCCAGCAGTCCCCGGGGCGCGGGAGGGCCGAGGAGTTCTCAGGAGACCCAGTACTTC.

The chain carries TRBV6-6 and TRBJ2-7; possible D gene TRBD1, 6 bases. This CDR3 spans 14 amino acids. Germline V CDR1 and CDR2: MNHNY, SVGAGI (reference sequence). The V end was cut by 4 bases, the J end by 4 bases, with 14 bases between. CDR3 bases: TGTGCCAGCAGTTTGGGACAACCCACGTACGAGCAGTACTTC. This encodes CASSLGQPTYEQYF.